One sample yielded the 12 T cell receptor beta chains listed below, sequenced in a study of identical twins. TCRdb reanalysed the 5' RACE reads using MiXCR and keeps one entry per CDR3 protein. This table has roughly 1.6 million distinct CDR3 sequences, roughly a third appearing once. The sequenced sample was cord blood. The receptors were gathered from a newborn girl in good health.

The rearrangement uses TRBV30 and TRBJ2-3; 12 bases are shared with TRBD2. Per germline, CDR1 GTSNPN and CDR2 SVGIG (reference sequence). CDR3 size: 13 residues. DNA for the CDR3: TGTGCAGGACTAGCGGGGTACACAGATACGCAGTATTTT. Translating it yields CAGLAGYTDTQYF.

The J gene is TRBJ1-2, the V gene TRBV20-1, with 9 nucleotides matching TRBD1. This CDR3 is 15 amino acids long. With 4 bases clipped from V and 0 bases from J, the junction kept 6 bases outside the gene matches. Germline CDR1 is DFQATT and CDR2 is SNEGSKA (reference sequence). The CDR3 DNA follows: TGCAGTGCTACCGGGACAGGGCCCTCTAACTATGGCTACACCTTC. Amino acid sequence: CSATGTGPSNYGYTF.

This clonotype was observed many times. The junction departs from the called germline gene at one end, perhaps through a read error. The chain couples TRBV5-1 to TRBJ2-7; D is unclear. The germline V gene encodes CDR1 SGHRS and CDR2 YFSETQ. The CDR3 is 11 amino acids. The CDR3 coding sequence is TGTGCCAGCAGTTTACAATACGAGCAGTACTTC. Residues: CASSLQYEQYF.

This clonotype was observed a few times. The chain joins TRBV7-9 to TRBJ2-1, with D possibly TRBD1 on 6 matching bases. Trimming pared 3 bases from V and 2 bases from J, leaving 14 bases between. CDR1 and CDR2 (germline): SEHNR, FQNEAQ (reference sequence). There are 16 residues in the CDR3. The CDR3 loop is CASSFTSGEPYNEQFF. CDR3 bases: TGTGCCAGCAGCTTTACCTCAGGGGAACCCTACAATGAGCAGTTCTTC.

The chain employs TRBV14 and TRBJ1-2; no reliable D call. Trimming shortened V by 2 bases and J by 4 bases, and 5 bases separated the two germline ends. Germline CDR1 reads SGHDN; CDR2 reads FVKESK. The CDR3 has 12 residues. This chain's CDR3 is CASSQFSYGYTF. The CDR3 DNA reads as TGTGCCAGCAGCCAATTCAGCTATGGCTACACCTTC.

This chain connects TRBV5-1 to TRBJ1-2; D is unresolved. Between the trimmed V and J ends, which lost 0 bases and 4 bases, there was a span of 13 bases. Germline V CDR1 and CDR2: SGHRS, YFSETQ. This CDR3 has 15 amino acids. The CDR3 loop reads CASSLEVGLAYGYTF. The CDR3, as DNA: TGCGCCAGCAGCTTGGAGGTGGGTTTGGCCTATGGCTACACCTTC.

The chain couples TRBV9 to TRBJ1-1; no clear D. V was shortened by 0 bases and J by 7 bases, with 7 bases between the two germline ends. Per germline, CDR1 SGDLS and CDR2 YYNGEE. This CDR3 contains 12 residues. In DNA form, the CDR3 reads TGTGCCAGCAGCGTAGAGGGCCGTGAAGCTTTCTTT. As protein: CASSVEGREAFF.

This clonotype was recorded a few times. CDR3 protein: CASSPTGAGANVLTF. The CDR3 nucleotides are TGCGCCAGCAGCCCTACAGGGGCTGGGGCCAACGTCCTGACTTTC. This rearrangement joins TRBV5-1 to TRBJ2-6; 7 nucleotides agree with TRBD1. The V gene's germline CDR1 is SGHRS and CDR2 YFSETQ. This CDR3 has 15 amino acids. Trimming at V came to 4 bases and at J to 2 bases, leaving 3 bases not matched to a gene.

This chain connects TRBV9 to TRBJ1-2, with 7 bases identical to TRBD1. V dropped 4 bases and J dropped 8; count of bases not matched to a gene: 5. This CDR3 is 12 amino acids long. CDR1 and CDR2 from the germline V gene are SGDLS and YYNGEE. The CDR3 DNA reads as TGTGCCAGCAGCCTGCCGACAGGGGGCTACACCTTC. Amino acids: CASSLPTGGYTF.

V gene TRBV7-2 combines with J gene TRBJ2-7; D ambiguous. The CDR3 is made up of 14 amino acids. Looked up from germline, CDR1 is SGHTA and CDR2 is FQGNSA. The germline V and J ends were trimmed by 3 bases and 7 bases, with 16 bases remaining between them. The CDR3 is CASSFPLVRNEQYF. The CDR3 coding sequence is TGTGCCAGCAGCTTTCCGCTGGTTAGAAATGAGCAGTACTTC.

A few counts support this clonotype. The chain employs TRBV12-3 or TRBV12-4 and TRBJ2-3; no firm D call. The CDR3 totals 13 residues. V was trimmed by 4 bases and J by 3 bases, leaving 8 bases between them. This CDR3 reads CASSSSKTDTQYF. DNA for the CDR3: TGTGCCAGCAGTTCCTCAAAAACAGATACGCAGTATTTT.

A few counts support this clonotype. This chain connects TRBV10-3 to TRBJ2-5; D is perhaps TRBD2 (5 bases). There are 11 residues in the CDR3. In germline, CDR1 is ENHRY, CDR2 SYGVKD. CDR3 nucleotides: TGTGCTACGGGGTTCCAAGAGACCCAGTACTTC. It codes for CATGFQETQYF.